The present T cell receptor (beta chain) was sequenced within a study of shared clonotypes between healthy human individuals. On the study more broadly: The plates for each donor numbered three CD4 naive, three CD4 memory, two CD8 naive and one CD8 memory. General study findings and limits: Four donors shared about 4.8% of their naive CD4 clonotypes.

The investigators split CD4+ cells into a CD45RA+ naive subset and a CD45RA-negative memory subset. Concerning this clone itself: Its target is unknown.

Trimming pared 1 base from V and 2 bases from J, leaving 12 bases between. The CDR3 is 15 residues long. Germline V gives CDR1 SGHRS, CDR2 YFSETQ. Assay execution proceeded at the deep level. Using immunoSEQ multiplex PCR, the repertoire was profiled, and TCRdb retains in-frame clones only, with some absent. The sample has 400,000 to 600,000 clones, 90% to 96% seen once. This chain links TRBV5-1 with TRBJ1-2; maybe TRBD1 (6 bases). The origin of this receptor is a woman in her 30s in good health. The sample comprised naive CD4+ T cells sorted from blood. Subset in this sample: CD45RA+ positively selected. The CDR3 reads CASSLWGAGNYGYTF. CDR3 coding DNA: TGCGCCAGCAGCTTGTGGGGGGCCGGGAACTATGGCTACACCTTC.